The clone carrying this T cell receptor beta chain came up once. Its specificity is unknown. Other DNA sequences in this specimen translate into the identical CDR3. The repertoire was sequenced with immunoSEQ multiplex PCR; TCRdb's copy has only in-frame clones and lacks some. The sample includes more than 300,000 clones, roughly 84% seen only once; the top ten take approximately 1.9%. Specified treatment: 19 received Ad26.COV2.S at low or high dose, single or two shots; roughly five received placebo; per-sample allocation not given. The study sampled participants on day 63 after the first vaccine or placebo injection. The data were obtained in a study of Ad26.COV2.S vaccination and SARS-CoV-2 variants. Study-wide background: Each vaccinee took Ad26.COV2.S intramuscularly, once or twice 56 days apart. Study-wide findings and caveats: Assessments of TCR breadth and depth may have underestimated the total T cell responses. Spike-specific TCR breadth was greater in vaccine than placebo recipients.

Trimming removed 6 bases from V and 1 base from J, with 4 bases in between. The length of the CDR3 is 13 residues. The germline gives CDR1 LGHDT, CDR2 YNNKEL (reference sequence). The sequence derives from a person aged 18-60 years who received the Ad26.COV2.S COVID-19 vaccine or a placebo. The sample in question was peripheral blood, obtained in a trial of Ad26.COV2.S vaccine versus placebo. V gene TRBV3-1 (or the pseudogene TRBV3-2) combines with J gene TRBJ2-6; D gene unclear. This CDR3 reads CASSPSGANVLTF. Here the CDR3 DNA reads TGTGCCAGCAGTCCATCTGGGGCCAACGTCCTGACTTTC.